The 19 T cell receptor beta chains below come from one sample, sequenced in a study of Ad26.COV2.S vaccination and SARS-CoV-2 variants. The treatment: some 20 received Ad26.COV2.S at low or high dose, single or two shots; a few received placebo; per-sample allocation not given. Collection of the samples took place on day 63 after the first injection of vaccine or placebo. Profiled with immunoSEQ multiplex PCR; TCRdb holds only in-frame clones, not every one. The sample carries hundreds of thousands of clones, approximately 86% recorded once. The specimen was peripheral blood, collected in a trial of Ad26.COV2.S vaccine versus placebo. All receptors derive from a person between 18 and 65 years old who received the Ad26.COV2.S COVID-19 vaccine or a placebo.

The chain joins TRBV28 to TRBJ2-7; TRBD2 agrees at 9 bases. From germline, CDR1 is MDHEN and CDR2 SYDVKM. The J segment lost 4 bases and the V segment lost 2 bases, leaving 6 bases of the junction unmatched. The CDR3 spans 15 residues. As DNA, the CDR3 is TGTGCCAGCAGTTTACGAGCGGGGGGTCCTTACGAGCAGTACTTC. It translates to CASSLRAGGPYEQYF. Variable domain in full (rest from reference TRBV28 and TRBJ2-7): DVKVTQSSRYLVKRTGEKVFLECVQDMDHENMFWYRQDPGLGLRLIYFSYDVKMKEKGDIPEGYSVSREKKERFSLILESASTNQTSMYLCASSLRAGGPYEQYFGPGTRLTVT.

This chain uses TRBV6-5 with TRBJ1-1; weak D call: TRBD1 (5 bases). Deletions cut 6 bases from V and 5 bases from J, with 7 bases between. The CDR3 extends over 11 amino acids. Germline V gene data show CDR1 as MNHEY and CDR2 as SVGAGI. CDR3 nucleotides: TGTGCCAGCAGGGGGGAGACTGAAGCTTTCTTT. The encoded protein is CASRGETEAFF.

V usage is TRBV19 and J usage is TRBJ1-1, with TRBD1 matching over 7 bases. V trimming: 6 bases; J trimming: 4 bases; junction bases outside the gene matches: 8. CDR3 size: 14 residues. Per germline, CDR1 LNHDA and CDR2 SQIVND (reference sequence). Written as DNA, the CDR3 is TGTGCCAGTAGGTCCCACAGGGGTCTCACTGAAGCTTTCTTT. Its protein is CASRSHRGLTEAFF. The full variable domain, its missing parts supplied by reference TRBV19 and TRBJ1-1, is DGGITQSPKYLFRKEGQNVTLSCEQNLNHDAMYWYRQDPGQGLRLIYYSQIVNDFQKGDIAEGYSVSREKKESFPLTVTSAQKNPTAFYLCASRSHRGLTEAFFGQGTRLTVV.

This clone was detected only a few times. J is TRBJ1-6 and V is TRBV29-1, with unresolved D. CDR1 SQVTM and CDR2 ANQGSEA come from the germline V gene. The CDR3 contains 14 residues. V lost 1 base and J 2 bases, leaving 6 bases between the germline ends. The DNA of the CDR3 is TGCAGCGTTGAAGCGCGGCCCTATAATTCACCCCTCCACTTT. This sequence encodes CSVEARPYNSPLHF.

CDR3 protein: CASSSPGQGAGEQFF. The CDR3 DNA sequence: TGTGCCAGCAGCTCACCGGGACAGGGGGCAGGTGAGCAGTTCTTC. The genes are TRBV5-6 and TRBJ2-1, with 12 bases lining up with TRBD1. V dropped 3 bases and J dropped 9; count of bases not matched to a gene: 7. Germline V lookup: CDR1 SGHDT, CDR2 YYEEEE. The CDR3 extends over 15 amino acids.

The rearrangement links TRBV5-1 to TRBJ2-2; 12 nucleotides agree with TRBD2. CDR3 size: 16 residues. CDR1 is SGHRS, CDR2 YFSETQ, per germline. V shed 6 bases, J shed 2 bases, and the junction held 5 bases outside the gene matches. Written as DNA, the CDR3 is TGCGCCAGCACCACTAGCGGGGGGCTCAACACCGGGGAGCTGTTTTTT. Its translation: CASTTSGGLNTGELFF.

This chain joins TRBV7-3 and TRBJ2-7, with 8 bases lining up with TRBD1. Losses at the gene ends were 5 bases for V and 5 bases for J; bases not matched to a gene: 11. Germline CDR1 and CDR2: SGHTA and FQGTGA. This CDR3 spans 15 amino acids. The CDR3 region has the DNA TGTGCCAGCAGCCCGGTGGGGGACAGGTCCCACGAGCAGTACTTC. Its translation is CASSPVGDRSHEQYF.

The sample holds a few counts of this clone. The rearrangement links TRBV30 to TRBJ2-1, with TRBD2 as a possible D gene (5 bases). CDR3 length: 12 residues. Trimming cost V 5 bases and J 6 bases, with 11 bases left between them. Germline V gene lookup returns CDR1 GTSNPN and CDR2 SVGIG (reference sequence). The CDR3, as DNA: TGTGCCTGGGATGGACGGGGCAATGAGCAGTTCTTC. Its translation is CAWDGRGNEQFF. The full variable domain, its missing parts supplied by reference TRBV30 and TRBJ2-1, is SQTIHQWPATLVQPVGSPLSLECTVEGTSNPNLYWYRQAAGRGLQLLFYSVGIGQISSEVPQNLSASRPQDRQFILSSKKLLLSDSGFYLCAWDGRGNEQFFGPGTRLTVL.

V usage is TRBV27 and J usage is TRBJ1-1; no reliable D call. Trimming shortened V by 0 bases and J by 4 bases, and 12 bases separated the two germline ends. The CDR3 spans 15 residues. Germline CDR1 reads MNHEY; CDR2 reads SMNVEV (reference sequence). The CDR3 DNA reads TGTGCCAGCAGTTTATCAGGAAGAAGTTTCACTGAAGCTTTCTTT. Translating it yields CASSLSGRSFTEAFF.

The chain recombines TRBV6-5 with TRBJ2-5, with a weak D call TRBD2 (7 bases). Germline values: CDR1 MNHEY, CDR2 SVGAGI. Trimming left V 4 bases short and J 5 bases short, with 17 bases between. The CDR3 is 15 residues long. The CDR3 here is CASSLPRGARETQYF. Here the CDR3 DNA reads TGTGCCAGCAGTTTACCTCGGGGGGCGAGGGAGACCCAGTACTTC.

This clone was detected only once. The J gene is TRBJ2-3, the V gene TRBV4-2, with 12 bases identical to TRBD2. The CDR3 is made up of 18 amino acids. Germline values: CDR1 LGHNA, CDR2 YNFKEQ. V was pared by 4 bases and J by 0 bases, with 8 bases of the junction left unmatched. The CDR3: CASSPGLAGSSSTDTQYF. The CDR3 coding sequence is TGTGCCAGCAGCCCAGGACTAGCGGGGAGTTCTAGCACAGATACGCAGTATTTT.

This chain links TRBV5-1 with TRBJ1-5; D is perhaps TRBD1 (5 bases). Trimming left V 0 bases short and J 5 bases short, with 9 bases between. This CDR3 region has 14 residues. Germline-derived CDR1 and CDR2 are SGHRS and YFSETQ. CDR3 in amino acids: CASSLAGNDQPQHF. DNA of the CDR3: TGCGCCAGCAGCTTGGCAGGGAACGATCAGCCCCAGCATTTT. The full variable domain, in which reference TRBV5-1 and TRBJ1-5 provide the parts outside the CDR3, is KAGVTQTPRYLIKTRGQQVTLSCSPISGHRSVSWYQQTPGQGLQFLFEYFSETQRNKGNFPGRFSGRQFSNSRSEMNVSTLELGDSALYLCASSLAGNDQPQHFGDGTRLSIL.

This clone appeared a single time. The chain is built from TRBV18 and TRBJ1-4; D is possibly TRBD1 (5 bases). Trimming removed 4 bases at V and 4 bases at J, with 13 bases between. In germline, CDR1 is KGHSH, CDR2 LQKENI. The CDR3 has 15 amino acids. The DNA for the CDR3 is TGTGCCAGCTCACGGACATCGACCCTTAATGAAAAACTGTTTTTT. This gives the protein CASSRTSTLNEKLFF.

The CDR3 DNA sequence: TGTGCCAGCAGTCGAGAGGGCCCCAATCAGCCCCAGCATTTT. It is translated as CASSREGPNQPQHF. This sequence joins TRBV7-9 and TRBJ1-5; unclear D gene. Trimming removed 6 bases at V and 3 bases at J, with 12 bases between. CDR1 and CDR2 from the germline V gene are SEHNR and FQNEAQ (reference sequence). The length of the CDR3 is 14 residues.

This chain links TRBV6-5 with TRBJ2-6; a possible D gene is TRBD1 (6 bases). The CDR3 spans 14 residues. The V gene's germline CDR1 is MNHEY and CDR2 SVGAGI. V lost 5 bases to trimming and J lost 9 bases, with 14 bases between them. CDR3 nucleotide sequence: TGTGCCAGCAGTCCGGCCCGGGACATCAACGTCCTGACTTTC. Amino acids: CASSPARDINVLTF.

The gene calls are TRBV28 and TRBJ1-2, with D uncertain. Trimming removed 3 bases from V and 4 bases from J, with 12 bases in between. The germline gives CDR1 MDHEN, CDR2 SYDVKM. This CDR3 has 14 residues. The CDR3: CASSFGVFGYGYTF. The CDR3 DNA reads TGTGCCAGCAGTTTCGGGGTTTTTGGCTATGGCTACACCTTC.

CDR3 sequence (DNA): TGTGCCAGCAGTTTAAGGCGGGGAAGGGCTTATAGCAATCAGCCCCAGCATTTT. It codes for CASSLRRGRAYSNQPQHF. The rearrangement links TRBV28 to TRBJ1-5; D unresolved. The V gene lost 2 bases and the J gene lost 0 bases, with 17 bases spanning the gap. Germline CDR1 and CDR2: MDHEN and SYDVKM. This CDR3 region has 18 residues.

This clone has a handful of counts. The chain recombines TRBV6-4 with TRBJ2-3, with a possible D match to TRBD2 (5 bases). The V gene lost 4 bases and the J gene lost 5 bases, with 13 bases spanning the gap. This CDR3 contains 14 residues. Looked up from germline, CDR1 is MRHNA and CDR2 is SNTAGT. CDR3: CASSARPAGDTQYF. CDR3 DNA: TGTGCCAGCAGTGCCCGGCCCGCGGGAGATACGCAGTATTTT.

This clone came up many times. The genes are TRBV4-3 and TRBJ1-4; the D is unclear. Germline V CDR1 and CDR2: LGHNA, YSLEER. V was clipped by 0 bases and J by 8 bases, with 16 bases between them. CDR3 length: 16 residues. The DNA for the CDR3 is TGCGCCAGCAGCCAAGATTTGGGGAGAAGGTGGGAAAAACTGTTTTTT. Its translation is CASSQDLGRRWEKLFF.